The clone carrying this TCR beta chain was detected many times. These data originate in a study of T cells in Graves' hyperthyroidism and ophthalmopathy. This CDR3 region has 11 residues. Trimming removed 8 bases from V and 13 bases from J, with 18 bases in between. The germline V gene has CDR1 SNHLY and CDR2 FYNNEI. It was RNA transcripts that yielded the amplified TCR beta CDR3 regions. The HTBI primer set drove a first-round RT-PCR of the TCR CDR3. TCRdb re-called the multiplex PCR reads through MiXCR, storing one row per CDR3 protein. The data contain approximately 530,000 distinct CDR3 sequences, just under 20% of them singletons.

The V and J genes are TRBV2 and TRBJ2-7; D is possibly TRBD2 (6 bases). The sequenced sample was blood. This receptor was taken from a man aged 35-49 years with Graves' ophthalmopathy. This chain's CDR3 is CASRRGTLGYF. The CDR3 region has the DNA TGTGCCAGCCGGCGGGGCACCCTGGGATACTTC.